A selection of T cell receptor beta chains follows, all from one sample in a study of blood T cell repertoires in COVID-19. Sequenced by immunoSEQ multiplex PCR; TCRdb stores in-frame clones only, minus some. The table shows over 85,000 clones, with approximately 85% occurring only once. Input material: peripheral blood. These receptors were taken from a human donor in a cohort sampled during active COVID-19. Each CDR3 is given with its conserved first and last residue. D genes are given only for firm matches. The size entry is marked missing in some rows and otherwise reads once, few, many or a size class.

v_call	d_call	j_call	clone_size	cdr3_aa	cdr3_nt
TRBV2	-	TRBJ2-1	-	CASSEAPGEQFF	TGTGCCAGCAGTGAAGCGCCCGGGGAGCAGTTCTTC
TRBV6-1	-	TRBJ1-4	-	CASSERGTNEKLFF	TGTGCCAGCAGTGAAAGGGGAACTAATGAAAAACTGTTTTTT
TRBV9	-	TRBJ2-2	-	CASSAWQHPLYNTGELFF	TGTGCCAGCAGCGCGTGGCAACATCCCCTGTATAACACCGGGGAGCTGTTTTTT
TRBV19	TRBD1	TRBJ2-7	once	CASYGGTGGKFEQYF	TGTGCCAGTTATGGGGGGACAGGGGGCAAGTTCGAGCAGTACTTC
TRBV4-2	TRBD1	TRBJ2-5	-	CASSLTGANEQETQYF	TGTGCCAGCAGCCTGACAGGGGCGAACGAACAAGAGACCCAGTACTTC
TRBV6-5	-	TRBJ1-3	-	CASSYSKGDTIYF	TGTGCCAGCAGTTACTCGAAGGGGGACACCATATATTTT
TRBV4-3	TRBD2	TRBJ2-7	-	CASSQDRDYRLEQYF	TGCGCCAGCAGCCAAGACCGGGACTACCGTCTGGAGCAGTACTTC
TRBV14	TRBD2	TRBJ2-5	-	CASSVAGGDQETQYF	TGTGCCAGCAGCGTAGCGGGAGGAGACCAAGAGACCCAGTACTTC
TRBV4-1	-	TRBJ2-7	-	CASSQDPQGTYEQYF	TGCGCCAGCAGCCAAGATCCACAGGGAACCTACGAGCAGTACTTC
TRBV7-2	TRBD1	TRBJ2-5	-	CASSTPRTGGWQETQYF	TGTGCCAGCAGCACACCCCGGACAGGGGGCTGGCAAGAGACCCAGTACTTC
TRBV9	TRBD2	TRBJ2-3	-	CASSLETSEDTQYF	TGTGCCAGCAGCCTCGAGACTAGCGAGGATACGCAGTATTTT
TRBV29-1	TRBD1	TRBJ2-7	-	CSVEDRWAGQGSEQYF	TGCAGCGTTGAAGATCGGTGGGCGGGACAGGGCTCCGAGCAGTACTTC